This entry lists 16 T cell receptor beta chains sequenced from one sample in a study of Tregs in tolerant kidney transplant recipients. Using immunoSEQ multiplex PCR, the repertoire was profiled, and TCRdb retains in-frame clones only, with some absent. The sample yields roughly 69,000 clones, approximately 91% seen once. Material: CD4+ T cells from blood, obtained before the transplant. These receptors all stem from a human donor who received a combined kidney and bone marrow transplant.

This chain uses TRBV19 with TRBJ1-2; weak D call: TRBD1 (6 bases). The length of the CDR3 is 13 residues. The V end lost 4 bases, the J end lost 7 bases, and 13 bases lay between the germline ends. Germline CDR1 reads LNHDA; CDR2 reads SQIVND (reference sequence). CDR3 protein: CASSTQGTAGYTF. The CDR3, as DNA: TGTGCCAGTAGTACCCAGGGGACCGCTGGCTACACCTTC.

The chain carries TRBV9 and TRBJ2-1, with 10 bases identical to TRBD2. The germline CDR1 and CDR2 sequences are SGDLS and YYNGEE. The CDR3 spans 17 residues. The ends lost 3 bases at V and 3 bases at J; junction bases unmatched: 9. DNA of the CDR3: TGTGCCAGCAGCGCGGCTAGCGGGAGTGTCGGCTACAATGAGCAGTTCTTC. This gives the protein CASSAASGSVGYNEQFF.

The chain employs TRBV10-2 and TRBJ2-1; D gene unclear. The CDR3 runs 12 residues. V was pared by 8 bases and J by 3 bases, with 8 bases between. The germline V gene has CDR1 WSHSY and CDR2 SAAADI. This CDR3 reads CASARYYNEQFF. The CDR3, as DNA: TGCGCCAGCGCGAGGTACTACAATGAGCAGTTCTTC.

The chain is built from TRBV6-5 and TRBJ2-3, with 9 bases aligning to TRBD2. The CDR3 has 16 amino acids. V gave up 3 bases and J gave up 2 bases; unmatched junction bases: 6. From germline, CDR1 is MNHEY and CDR2 SVGAGI. The CDR3: CASSYSSGKITDTQYF. For the CDR3, the DNA is TGTGCCAGCAGTTATTCTAGCGGGAAGATCACAGATACGCAGTATTTT.

The genes are TRBV27 and TRBJ2-3; 7 positions agree with TRBD1. The trim removed 3 bases at V and 4 bases at J, leaving 4 bases unmatched. CDR1 and CDR2 (germline): MNHEY, SMNVEV (reference sequence). The CDR3 totals 14 residues. The chain's CDR3 is CASSLTGFADTQYF. CDR3 DNA: TGTGCCAGCAGTTTGACAGGGTTTGCAGATACGCAGTATTTT.

The chain has TRBV7-2 and TRBJ2-3, with D hard to call. Trimming stripped 6 bases from V and 0 bases from J, with 13 bases between. The CDR3 spans 15 residues. Germline V lookup: CDR1 SGHTA, CDR2 FQGNSA. The chain's CDR3 is CASRLKRLSTDTQYF. The DNA of the CDR3 is TGTGCCAGCAGATTGAAAAGACTGAGCACAGATACGCAGTATTTT.

The chain joins TRBV29-1 to TRBJ1-2, with a weak D call TRBD1 (5 bases). The CDR3 length is 12 residues. Germline V CDR1 and CDR2: SQVTM, ANQGSEA. V lost 3 bases to trimming and J lost 2 bases, with 7 bases between them. The CDR3: CSVDQGNYGYTF. The CDR3 nucleotides read TGCAGCGTTGACCAGGGAAACTATGGCTACACCTTC.

CDR3 sequence (DNA): TGTGCCAGCAGCTTAGGCCTACCAGAGACCCAGTACTTC. As protein: CASSLGLPETQYF. This rearrangement joins TRBV7-9 to TRBJ2-5; D gene uncertain. V dropped 1 base and J dropped 4 bases, with 7 bases sitting between them. Germline V gives CDR1 SEHNR, CDR2 FQNEAQ (reference sequence). The CDR3 length is 13 residues.

The chain links TRBV7-2 to TRBJ2-1; D possibly corresponds to TRBD1 (5 bases). Germline V CDR1 and CDR2: SGHTA, FQGNSA. V was trimmed by 5 bases and J by 4 bases, leaving 9 bases between them. The CDR3 has 13 amino acids. The CDR3 DNA reads as TGTGCCAGCAGCCTAGACAGTTACAATGAGCAGTTCTTC. Translation: CASSLDSYNEQFF.

Only one count was recorded for this clone. The rearrangement uses TRBV28 and TRBJ2-7, with D possibly being TRBD1 (5 bases). This CDR3 is 13 amino acids long. V dropped 3 bases and J dropped 0 bases, with 6 bases sitting between them. Germline V gives CDR1 MDHEN, CDR2 SYDVKM. Here the CDR3 DNA reads TGTGCCAGCAGTTTCGACAGCTCCTACGAGCAGTACTTC. Translated, it gives CASSFDSSYEQYF. The variable domain in full, completed from reference TRBV28 and TRBJ2-7, reads DVKVTQSSRYLVKRTGEKVFLECVQDMDHENMFWYRQDPGLGLRLIYFSYDVKMKEKGDIPEGYSVSREKKERFSLILESASTNQTSMYLCASSFDSSYEQYFGPGTRLTVT.

The chain links TRBV30 to TRBJ2-1; D is possibly TRBD1 (5 bases). CDR1 is GTSNPN and CDR2 is SVGIG in the germline V gene (reference sequence). V dropped 7 bases and J dropped 8 bases, with 12 bases sitting between them. The CDR3 extends over 11 amino acids. CDR3 bases: TGTGCCTTAGCTAGGGGCTATGAGCAGTTCTTC. Protein product: CALARGYEQFF.

The chain is built from TRBV5-1 and TRBJ1-2, with D maybe TRBD1 (6 bases). The V gene's germline CDR1 is SGHRS and CDR2 YFSETQ. Between the trimmed V and J ends, which lost 5 bases and 8 bases, there was a span of 25 bases. The CDR3 has 16 residues. CDR3 DNA sequence: TGCGCCAGCAGGACAAACCTACAGGGTAGGGCGGAGGGCTACACCTTC. Protein: CASRTNLQGRAEGYTF. The full variable domain, with the rest looked up from reference TRBV5-1 and TRBJ1-2, is KAGVTQTPRYLIKTRGQQVTLSCSPISGHRSVSWYQQTPGQGLQFLFEYFSETQRNKGNFPGRFSGRQFSNSRSEMNVSTLELGDSALYLCASRTNLQGRAEGYTFGSGTRLTVV.

The chain joins TRBV10-3 to TRBJ2-7; possible D gene TRBD1, 6 bases. This CDR3 spans 14 amino acids. In germline, CDR1 is ENHRY, CDR2 SYGVKD. The V gene lost 1 base and the J gene lost 2 bases, with 9 bases spanning the gap. In DNA, the CDR3 is TGTGCCATCAGTGAGTATGACAGGACCTACGAGCAGTACTTC. Its protein product is CAISEYDRTYEQYF.

This chain connects TRBV7-2 to TRBJ2-7; 14 bases are shared with TRBD2. CDR1 and CDR2 (germline): SGHTA, FQGNSA. This CDR3 has 15 amino acids. V dropped 6 bases and J dropped 4; count of bases not matched to a gene: 5. CDR3 coding DNA: TGTGCCAGCAGGAGAGGGACTAGCGGGAGTTACGAGCAGTACTTC. This translates into CASRRGTSGSYEQYF. Using reference TRBV7-2 and TRBJ2-7 for the parts outside the CDR3, the full variable domain is GAGVSQSPSNKVTEKGKDVELRCDPISGHTALYWYRQSLGQGLEFLIYFQGNSAPDKSGLPSDRFSAERTGGSVSTLTIQRTQQEDSAVYLCASRRGTSGSYEQYFGPGTRLTVT.

The CDR3 loop is CASRLRGTTYGYTF. In DNA form, the CDR3 reads TGTGCCAGCAGGCTCCGGGGGACGACCTATGGCTACACCTTC. The rearrangement uses TRBV28 and TRBJ1-2; weak D call: TRBD1 (5 bases). Germline V gene lookup returns CDR1 MDHEN and CDR2 SYDVKM. This CDR3 is built from 14 residues. V lost 6 bases to trimming and J lost 4 bases, with 15 bases between them.

The chain couples TRBV21-1 to TRBJ1-1. TRBV21-1 is noted as a pseudogene. This CDR3 comprises 16 residues. CDR3 protein: CASSKVVPGVETEAFF. The CDR3 DNA reads as TGTGCCAGCAGCAAAGTAGTTCCGGGGGTTGAAACTGAAGCTTTCTTT.